The sample holds a few counts of the clone carrying this TCR beta chain. This specimen comes from a study of identical twins. Every sampled donor was Caucasian and healthy. cDNA molecules carried unique molecular identifiers, and template switching added a universal primer site. TCRdb reprocessed the 5' RACE reads via MiXCR and lists one record per CDR3 protein. The profile shows 1.5 million to 2 million distinct CDR3 sequences, less than 35% of them singletons. CDR3 size: 12 residues. V was cut by 6 bases and J by 4 bases, with 9 bases left in between. The germline V gene has CDR1 ENHRY and CDR2 SYGVKD.

The sequencing sample was made of cord blood. The receptor was isolated from a newborn girl in good health. This chain links TRBV10-3 with TRBJ1-2; no clear D. CDR3 amino acids: CAISRRPYGYTF. DNA for the CDR3: TGTGCCATCAGCCGCCGACCCTATGGCTACACCTTC.